This TCR beta chain was profiled in a study of T cell responses to AZD1222 COVID-19 vaccine. In this sample, this clone turned up once. As yet, its antigen is unknown. The repertoire was sequenced with immunoSEQ multiplex PCR; TCRdb's copy has only in-frame clones and lacks some. The table shows under 150,000 clones, with 70% to 90% occurring only once. Overall study results and limits: Donors were largely white British and mainly female; clonal diversity was possibly underestimated. Repertoire collection took place solely once the T cell response had peaked.

The CDR3 runs to 19 residues. CDR1 and CDR2 from the germline V gene are SGHRS and YFSETQ. The V and J ends lost 0 bases and 0 bases, in that order; junction bases with no gene match: 6. This receptor was identified in an adult in good health. The chain has TRBV5-1 and TRBJ2-3; TRBD2 matches at 14 bases. The sample consisted of peripheral blood, taken on day 0 of AZD1222 vaccination. CDR3 amino acids: CASSLAGLAGVASTDTQYF. DNA of the CDR3: TGCGCCAGCAGCTTGGCGGGACTAGCGGGAGTGGCTAGCACAGATACGCAGTATTTT.